This T cell receptor (beta chain) was captured in a study of cytomegalovirus exposure and HLA in healthy donors. Primers for the PCR totalled 60 Vbeta and 13 Jbeta. The assay was immunoSEQ multiplex PCR, and TCRdb's table has in-frame clones only and misses some. The sample gives 150,000 to 200,000 clones, less than 85% of which show up once; about 0.63% is in the top ten. This clone occurred a few times. V lost 2 bases and J lost 0; bases outside the gene matches: 4. CDR1 and CDR2 (germline): LNHDA, SQIVND (reference sequence). The CDR3 is 16 amino acids. The chain combines TRBV19 with TRBJ2-1; TRBD1 matches 7 bases. Material for sequencing was PBMCs. This TCR was sampled from a boy younger than 18 in good health and CMV-seronegative. CDR3 in DNA: TGTGCCAGTAGTATACCGGGACAGAGCTCCTACAATGAGCAGTTCTTC. Translating gives CASSIPGQSSYNEQFF.